This T cell receptor (beta chain) was sequenced during a study of response to subunit inactivated influenza vaccine. CDR1 and CDR2 from the germline V gene are SGHAT and FQNNGV. This CDR3 has 14 residues. V gave up 5 bases and J gave up 5 bases; unmatched junction bases: 3. Study results and limitations: With each seasonal influenza vaccination, the authors suggested, few new T cells are recruited.

From the RT-PCR reads, TCRdb called clonotypes with MiXCR, one entry per CDR3 protein. The repertoire holds roughly 540,000 distinct CDR3 sequences, with around 25% as singletons. Worth noting for this clonotype: Its target is unknown.

The data also belong to a second study, concerning T cells expressing NK-cell markers. From that paper: TCR beta cDNA was made by 5'RACE template switching with UMIs. All TCR beta repertoires analysed originated from sorted CD3+CD56+NKG2C+, CD3+CD56+NKG2C- and CD3+CD56-NKG2C+ T cells. Dominant NKG2C+ clonotypes in six donors made up roughly 1.0-7.0% of CD8+ T cells. The CD3+CD56-NKG2C+ fraction of a handful of donors was likewise dominated by these clonotypes.

This TCR came from a man aged 45-65 years who received an inactivated influenza vaccine. The sample in question was CD4+ T cells sorted from PBMCs, obtained about 13 days after vaccination. The genes are TRBV11-2 and TRBJ1-4; 9 bases align to TRBD1. The CDR3, as DNA: TGTGCCAGCAGCCGGACAGGGGCCAATGAAAAACTGTTTTTT. Its translation: CASSRTGANEKLFF.